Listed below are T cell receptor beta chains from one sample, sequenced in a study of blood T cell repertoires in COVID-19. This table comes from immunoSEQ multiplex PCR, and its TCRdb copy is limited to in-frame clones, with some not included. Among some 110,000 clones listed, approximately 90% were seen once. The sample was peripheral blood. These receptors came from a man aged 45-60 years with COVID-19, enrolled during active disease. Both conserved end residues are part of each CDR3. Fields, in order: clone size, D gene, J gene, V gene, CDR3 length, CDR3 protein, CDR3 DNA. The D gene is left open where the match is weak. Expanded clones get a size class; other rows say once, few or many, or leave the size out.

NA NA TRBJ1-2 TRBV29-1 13 CSTRQYPNYGYTF TGCAGCACCCGACAGTACCCTAACTATGGCTACACCTTC
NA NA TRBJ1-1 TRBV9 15 CASSVVSMMNTEAFF TGTGCCAGCAGCGTAGTCTCTATGATGAACACTGAAGCTTTCTTT
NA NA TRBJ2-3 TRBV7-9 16 CASSLDPSVYTDTQYF TGTGCCAGCAGCTTAGATCCTAGCGTCTACACAGATACGCAGTATTTT
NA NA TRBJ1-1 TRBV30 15 CAWKPGRVPGTEAFF TGTGCCTGGAAGCCCGGCAGGGTGCCTGGCACTGAAGCTTTCTTT
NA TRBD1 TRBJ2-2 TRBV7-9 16 CASSLAGGTGTGELFF TGTGCCAGCAGCTTGGCAGGCGGGACAGGGACCGGGGAGCTGTTTTTT
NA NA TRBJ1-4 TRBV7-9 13 CASSRDKDEKLFF TGTGCCAGCAGCCGGGACAAGGATGAAAAACTGTTTTTT
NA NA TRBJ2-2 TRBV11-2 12 CASSSSTGELFF TGTGCCAGCAGCTCTTCCACCGGGGAGCTGTTTTTT
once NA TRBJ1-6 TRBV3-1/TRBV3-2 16 CASSQDLRGGNSPLHF TGTGCCAGCAGCCAAGACCTTCGGGGCGGGAACTCACCCCTCCACTTT
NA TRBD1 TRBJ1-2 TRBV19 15 CASSIMGQGLYGYTF TGTGCCAGTAGTATAATGGGACAGGGTTTATACGGCTACACCTTC
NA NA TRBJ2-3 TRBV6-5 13 CASSPPGKGTQYF TGTGCCAGCAGTCCCCCGGGGAAGGGTACGCAGTATTTT
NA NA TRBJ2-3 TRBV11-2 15 CASSFPLAFTDTQYF TGTGCCAGCAGCTTTCCGCTGGCCTTCACGGATACGCAGTATTTT
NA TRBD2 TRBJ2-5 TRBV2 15 CASSGGGPLLETQYF TGTGCCAGCAGTGGGGGAGGGCCACTGCTGGAGACCCAGTACTTC
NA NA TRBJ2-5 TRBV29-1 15 CSVASAGPRRETQYF TGCAGCGTTGCCTCCGCGGGCCCTAGGCGGGAGACCCAGTACTTC
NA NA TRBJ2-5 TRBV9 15 CASSVHTTNQETQYF TGTGCCAGCAGCGTCCACACCACCAACCAAGAGACCCAGTACTTC
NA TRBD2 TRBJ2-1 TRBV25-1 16 CASSEWGTSGSDEQFF TGTGCCAGCAGTGAATGGGGGACTAGCGGGAGTGATGAGCAGTTCTTC
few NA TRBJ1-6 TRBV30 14 CAWSVIQLNSPLHF TGTGCCTGGAGTGTAATACAGTTAAATTCACCCCTCCACTTT
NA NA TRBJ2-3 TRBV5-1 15 CASSLRLAHTDTQYF TGCGCCAGCAGCTTGCGGCTAGCCCACACAGATACGCAGTATTTT
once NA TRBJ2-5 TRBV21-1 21 CASSKKKPPGLAGRVGETQYF TGTGCCAGCAGCAAAAAAAAACCGCCGGGACTAGCGGGAAGGGTTGGGGAGACCCAGTACTTC
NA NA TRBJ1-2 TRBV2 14 CASTYSRGNYGYTF TGTGCCAGCACGTATTCTCGGGGAAACTATGGCTACACCTTC
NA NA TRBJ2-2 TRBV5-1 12 CASSTGSGELFF TGCGCCAGCAGCACGGGATCCGGGGAGCTGTTTTTT
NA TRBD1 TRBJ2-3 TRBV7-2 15 CASSLDRGWTDTQYF TGTGCCAGCAGCCTGGACAGGGGATGGACAGATACGCAGTATTTT
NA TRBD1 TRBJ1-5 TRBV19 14 CASSPGQADQPQHF TGTGCCAGTAGCCCGGGACAGGCGGATCAGCCCCAGCATTTT
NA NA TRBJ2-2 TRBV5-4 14 CASSPVTNTGELFF TGTGCCAGCAGCCCGGTTACGAACACCGGGGAGCTGTTTTTT
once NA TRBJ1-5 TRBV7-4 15 CASSPTGFSSQPQHF TGTGCCAGCAGCCCAACAGGGTTTAGTTCTCAGCCCCAGCATTTT
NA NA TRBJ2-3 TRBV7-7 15 CASSLTAGPTDTQYF TGTGCTAGCAGCCTTACGGCGGGACCCACAGATACGCAGTATTTT
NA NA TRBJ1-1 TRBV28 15 CASTPPGRANTEAFF TGTGCCAGCACCCCTCCCGGCAGGGCGAACACTGAAGCTTTCTTT
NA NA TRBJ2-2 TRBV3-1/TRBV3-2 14 CASSQEGASGELFF TGTGCCAGCAGCCAAGAGGGGGCGAGCGGGGAGCTGTTTTTT
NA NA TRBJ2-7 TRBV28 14 CASSLWRGRNEQYF TGTGCCAGCAGTTTATGGCGGGGTAGGAACGAGCAGTACTTC
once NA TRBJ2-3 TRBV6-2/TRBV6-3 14 CASSYIQVTDTQYF TGTGCCAGCAGTTACATACAAGTCACAGATACGCAGTATTTT
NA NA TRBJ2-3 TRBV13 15 CASSRRDIDTDTQYF TGTGCCAGCAGCCGACGGGACATCGACACAGATACGCAGTATTTT
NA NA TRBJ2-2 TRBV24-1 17 CATSERRRSMNTGELFF TGTGCCACCAGCGAGAGACGGCGTAGCATGAACACCGGGGAGCTGTTTTTT
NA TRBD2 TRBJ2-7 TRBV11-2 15 CASSLDNYGTSFFYF TGTGCCAGCAGCTTAGATAACTACGGGACTAGCTTCTTCTACTTC
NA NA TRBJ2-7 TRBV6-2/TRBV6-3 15 CASSYSTDRGDEQYF TGTGCCAGCAGTTACTCGACGGACAGAGGGGACGAGCAGTACTTC
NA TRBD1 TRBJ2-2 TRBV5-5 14 CASSLGQGFGELFF TGTGCCAGCAGCCTGGGACAGGGTTTCGGGGAGCTGTTTTTT
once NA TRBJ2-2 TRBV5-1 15 CASSRASADTGELFF TGCGCCAGCAGCCGAGCCAGCGCAGACACCGGGGAGCTGTTTTTT
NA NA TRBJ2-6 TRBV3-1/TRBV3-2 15 CASSQDLTGANVLTF TGTGCCAGCAGCCAAGACTTAACTGGGGCCAACGTCCTGACTTTC
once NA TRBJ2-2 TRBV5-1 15 CASSRGAANTGELFF TGCGCCAGCAGCCGGGGGGCAGCGAACACCGGGGAGCTGTTTTTT
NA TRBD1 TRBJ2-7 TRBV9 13 CASSEGQGGEQYF TGTGCCAGCAGCGAGGGACAGGGCGGGGAGCAGTACTTC
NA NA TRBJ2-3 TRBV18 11 CASRESLKKYF TGTGCCAGCCGGGAGTCCCTAAAAAAGTATTTT
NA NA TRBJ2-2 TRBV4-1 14 CASSQDRVPGELFF TGCGCCAGCAGCCAAGATCGTGTCCCCGGGGAGCTGTTTTTT
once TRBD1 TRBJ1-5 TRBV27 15 CASSPISEGGQPQHF TGTGCCAGCAGTCCTATCAGCGAAGGGGGCCAGCCCCAGCATTTT
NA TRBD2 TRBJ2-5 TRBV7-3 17 CASSSSGLAGIQETQYF TGTGCCAGCAGCTCCTCGGGACTAGCGGGAATTCAAGAGACCCAGTACTTC
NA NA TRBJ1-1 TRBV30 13 CAWRLGVYTEAFF TGTGCCTGGAGGCTCGGGGTTTACACTGAAGCTTTCTTT
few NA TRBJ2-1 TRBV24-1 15 CATSDWGPGYNEQFF TGTGCCACCAGTGATTGGGGGCCGGGGTACAATGAGCAGTTCTTC
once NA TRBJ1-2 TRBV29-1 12 CSVGTPRYGYTF TGCAGCGTTGGGACACCTCGATATGGCTACACCTTC
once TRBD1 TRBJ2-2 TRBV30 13 CAWRGTATGELFF TGTGCCTGGAGAGGGACAGCCACCGGGGAGCTGTTTTTT
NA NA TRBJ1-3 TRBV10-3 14 CALRTDLSGNTIYF TGTGCCCTACGGACAGATCTCTCTGGAAACACCATATATTTT
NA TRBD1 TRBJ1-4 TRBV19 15 CASSSRDRGRGKLFF TGTGCCAGTAGTAGCCGGGACAGGGGGCGAGGAAAACTGTTTTTT
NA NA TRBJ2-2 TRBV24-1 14 CATSLETNTGELFF TGTGCCACCAGTCTGGAGACGAACACCGGGGAGCTGTTTTTT
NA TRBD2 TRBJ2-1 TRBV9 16 CASSVSGTSGSHEQFF TGTGCCAGCAGCGTATCCGGGACTAGCGGGAGTCATGAGCAGTTCTTC
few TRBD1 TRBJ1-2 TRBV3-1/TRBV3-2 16 CASSQESTGGNYGYTF TGTGCCAGCAGCCAAGAATCAACAGGGGGCAACTATGGCTACACCTTC
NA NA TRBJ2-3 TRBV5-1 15 CASSWGQGGADTQYF TGCGCCAGCTCGTGGGGCCAGGGAGGCGCAGATACGCAGTATTTT
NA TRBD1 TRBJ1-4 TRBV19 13 CASTGTGGEKLFF TGTGCCAGCACCGGGACAGGGGGAGAAAAACTGTTTTTT
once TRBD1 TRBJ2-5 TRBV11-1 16 CASSLFPSQGAETQYF TGTGCCAGCAGCTTATTTCCTAGCCAGGGGGCAGAGACCCAGTACTTC
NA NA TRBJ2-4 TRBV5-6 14 CASSELGGKNIQYF TGTGCCAGCAGCGAACTGGGAGGCAAAAACATTCAGTACTTC
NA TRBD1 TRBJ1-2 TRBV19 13 CASSTDRDYGYTF TGTGCCAGTAGCACGGACAGGGACTATGGCTACACCTTC
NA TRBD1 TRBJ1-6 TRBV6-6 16 CASSYGTGMWDSPLHF TGTGCCAGCAGTTACGGGACAGGGATGTGGGATTCACCCCTCCACTTT
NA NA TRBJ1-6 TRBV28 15 CASSRGGVVNSPLHF TGTGCCAGCAGTCGGGGCGGGGTTGTTAATTCACCCCTCCACTTT
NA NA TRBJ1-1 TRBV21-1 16 CASTTTGQGSNTEAFF TGTGCCAGCACCACTACGGGACAGGGCTCGAACACTGAAGCTTTCTTT